The text below deals with one TCR beta chain. The data are from a study of blood T cell repertoires in COVID-19. For the study at large: Sources were T cells, B-cell-depleted T cells, or PBMCs; the material itself was cDNA or gDNA.

The CDR3 is 15 residues long. Looked up from germline, CDR1 is ENHRY and CDR2 is SYGVKD. The V end was cut by 3 bases, the J end by 2 bases, with 12 bases between. Authors' analysis steps: Estimation of nucleated cell counts was performed using reference gene primer amplification. The table came from immunoSEQ multiplex PCR; TCRdb's copy has only in-frame clones and leaves some out. V, J and clone size are taken as reported in that table, and D and trimming were inferred from the DNA itself. The data hold around 150,000 clones, with around 80% observed a single time. The chain employs TRBV10-3 and TRBJ2-3; D uncertain. This receptor was identified in a woman aged 60 to 75 who had recovered from COVID-19. Sequencing was carried out using PBMCs or T cells enriched from blood (not recorded which). CDR3 sequence (DNA): TGTGCCATCAGTGAAGGAGAACTCCCCACAGATACGCAGTATTTT. Translating it yields CAISEGELPTDTQYF.